A selection of T cell receptor beta chains follows, all from one sample in a study of blood T cell repertoires in COVID-19. The table came from immunoSEQ multiplex PCR; TCRdb's copy has only in-frame clones and leaves some out. The sample has approximately 130,000 clones, approximately 87% seen once. The sample was peripheral blood. The source of these receptors is a woman in her forties or fifties with acute or convalescent COVID-19. Both conserved end residues are part of each CDR3. Expanded clones get a size class; other rows say once, few or many, or leave the size out.

abundance	len	v_gene	j_gene	CDR3aa
-	16	TRBV11-2	TRBJ2-7	CASSPIARVGIYEQYF
-	14	TRBV29-1	TRBJ1-5	CSVRGGAQNQPQHF
-	12	TRBV29-1	TRBJ1-3	CSAGGAGNTIYF
-	14	TRBV4-3	TRBJ1-6	CASSQELARSPLHF
-	13	TRBV12-3/TRBV12-4	TRBJ2-7	CASSLGLLYEQYF
few	15	TRBV5-1	TRBJ1-2	CASTPDTGLRYGYTF
-	14	TRBV4-1	TRBJ2-7	CASSRTGLGYEQYF
once	15	TRBV6-2/TRBV6-3	TRBJ2-1	CASSDGGFTYNEQFF
-	15	TRBV7-8	TRBJ1-5	CASSLRYDGGQPQHF
-	12	TRBV28	TRBJ1-5	CASRSGIQPQHF
-	18	TRBV10-1	TRBJ1-5	CASSTGTGEDRSNQPQHF
-	13	TRBV12-3/TRBV12-4	TRBJ2-1	CASNTAGGGEQFF
-	15	TRBV7-2	TRBJ1-4	CASSSQGAGDEKLFF
few	17	TRBV30	TRBJ1-2	CAWRRPGQGATAPGYTF
-	14	TRBV5-6	TRBJ1-2	CASSFEGQGFGYTF
-	14	TRBV18	TRBJ2-3	CASSPGQSTDTQYF
-	14	TRBV10-3	TRBJ1-1	CATVRQGANTEAFF
-	19	TRBV5-4	TRBJ2-7	CASSYDRMSPGSRPYEQYF
-	15	TRBV24-1	TRBJ2-5	CATSDPSGRKETQYF
-	14	TRBV10-3	TRBJ1-2	CAITKQGKDYGYTF
-	16	TRBV3-1/TRBV3-2	TRBJ2-5	CASSPGPGTGMGTQYF
-	14	TRBV18	TRBJ2-7	CASSGTGGSYEQHF